The rows below give T cell receptor beta chains drawn from one sample of a study of shared clonotypes between healthy human individuals. Only in-frame clones appear in the TCRdb table, and some are missing; sequencing was by immunoSEQ multiplex PCR. The table shows about 490,000 clones, with less than 80% occurring only once. The material sequenced was PBMCs. The origin of the receptors is a woman between 35 and 50 years old in good health. Some clones in this sample may be carry-over from other donors' samples. Each CDR3 is given with its conserved first and last residue. A D gene is named only where the DNA matches it firmly. Clone size is shown for a subset of rows, as once, few, many or a class of expanded clone.

>-|-|TRBJ2-2|TRBV7-2
CASSYGTNTGELFF
TGTGCCAGCAGCTACGGGACCAACACCGGGGAGCTGTTTTTT
>-|-|TRBJ2-7|TRBV5-4
CASSLADGTYEQYF
TGTGCCAGCAGCTTGGCCGACGGAACCTACGAGCAGTACTTC
>few|TRBD2|TRBJ2-1|TRBV6-5
CASSGAGDRNEQFF
TGTGCCAGCAGTGGAGCGGGAGATCGCAATGAGCAGTTCTTC
>-|TRBD2|TRBJ2-7|TRBV7-8
CASSNNPAGGLYEQYF
TGTGCCAGCAGCAACAATCCGGCGGGAGGGCTTTACGAGCAGTACTTC
>-|-|TRBJ1-5|TRBV19
CASSLGGDQPQHF
TGTGCCAGTAGTCTGGGGGGGGATCAGCCCCAGCATTTT
>-|-|TRBJ1-2|TRBV2
CASSEWAGDGYTF
TGTGCCAGCAGTGAATGGGCAGGGGATGGCTACACCTTC
>-|-|TRBJ2-7|TRBV5-1
CASSLQQIGSAYEQYF
TGCGCCAGCAGCTTGCAACAGATTGGCTCGGCCTACGAGCAGTACTTC
>-|-|TRBJ1-1|TRBV15
CATSRDKGTEAFF
TGTGCCACCAGCAGAGATAAGGGGACTGAAGCTTTCTTT
>-|TRBD1|TRBJ2-1|TRBV7-3
CASRKTRDSNEQFF
TGTGCCAGCAGAAAGACTCGGGACAGCAATGAGCAGTTCTTC
>-|TRBD2|TRBJ2-5|TRBV28
CASSLSGSGAETQYF
TGTGCCAGCAGTTTGAGCGGGAGCGGGGCGGAGACCCAGTACTTC